Listed below are T cell receptor beta chains from one sample, sequenced in a study of early T cells in non-severe SARS-CoV-2 infection. TCRdb used MiXCR to reprocess the 5' RACE reads, holding one entry per CDR3 protein. This sample has approximately 80,000 distinct CDR3 sequences, with about 12% found just once. The sample comprised whole blood. Receptor source: an adult who was a healthcare worker with PCR-confirmed SARS-CoV-2 infection or an uninfected control (not recorded which). Both conserved end residues are part of each CDR3. D genes are given only for firm matches. Size values are once, few and many counts, or a class for expanded clones, and some rows have none.

j_gene,d_gene,v_gene,abundance,len,CDR3aa,CDR3nt
TRBJ2-1,-,TRBV29-1,few,11,CSVRLHNEQFF,TGCAGCGTTAGACTCCACAATGAGCAGTTCTTC
TRBJ2-7,-,TRBV19,many,17,CASSAQPYPRSSYEQYF,TGTGCCAGTAGCGCACAGCCTTACCCAAGGAGCTCCTACGAGCAGTACTTC
TRBJ2-7,-,TRBV6-5,many,13,CAIGDRFSYEQYF,TGTGCCATTGGCGATCGGTTCTCCTACGAGCAGTACTTC
TRBJ2-3,TRBD2,TRBV29-1,-,16,CSVESLAGGNTDTQYF,TGCAGCGTTGAATCACTAGCGGGAGGGAATACAGATACGCAGTATTTT
TRBJ2-7,-,TRBV9,-,15,CASSVGDMSSYEQYF,TGTGCCAGCAGCGTAGGGGACATGAGCTCCTACGAGCAGTACTTC
TRBJ2-7,-,TRBV5-4,few,14,CASSLGRGAREQYF,TGTGCCAGCAGCTTGGGCAGGGGGGCTCGCGAGCAGTACTTC
TRBJ2-5,TRBD2,TRBV28,few,16,CASRGSWAGDVETQYF,TGTGCCAGCAGAGGTAGTTGGGCGGGAGACGTAGAGACCCAGTACTTC
TRBJ2-1,-,TRBV10-3,many,16,CASSRSGDALVDEQFF,TGTGCCTCGTCCCGATCAGGGGACGCCCTAGTGGATGAGCAGTTCTTC
TRBJ1-2,-,TRBV12-3/TRBV12-4,-,12,CASRAQLWGYTF,TGTGCCAGCAGGGCCCAGCTTTGGGGATACACCTTC
TRBJ2-7,-,TRBV9,-,11,CASSGSHEQYF,TGTGCCAGCAGCGGATCCCACGAGCAGTACTTC
TRBJ2-2,-,TRBV4-2,few,17,CASSQVLGTPNTGELFF,TGTGCCAGCAGCCAAGTTCTTGGGACCCCCAACACCGGGGAGCTGTTTTTT
TRBJ2-3,-,TRBV5-1,-,15,CASSLATSYTDTQYF,TGCGCCAGCAGCTTGGCCACGAGTTACACAGATACGCAGTATTTT
TRBJ1-2,-,TRBV7-9,-,14,CASTMLRGNYGYTF,TGTGCCAGCACCATGCTACGGGGCAACTATGGCTACACCTTC
TRBJ2-2,-,TRBV9,once,13,CASSVKILGELFF,TGTGCCAGCAGCGTAAAGATTCTCGGGGAGCTGTTTTTT
TRBJ2-4,TRBD2,TRBV7-3,many,13,CASSLGLADIQYF,TGTGCCAGCAGCCTAGGACTAGCCGACATTCAGTACTTC
TRBJ2-2,TRBD2,TRBV5-6,-,17,CASSYSGLAGVTGELFF,TGTGCCAGCAGCTACTCGGGACTAGCGGGAGTGACCGGGGAGCTGTTTTTT
TRBJ1-4,-,TRBV20-1,-,14,CSARDPGRGGKLFF,TGCAGTGCTAGAGATCCGGGTCGGGGCGGAAAACTGTTTTTT
TRBJ1-1,-,TRBV27,many,15,CASSSALTGGTEAFF,TGTGCCAGCAGTTCCGCCCTCACGGGAGGGACTGAAGCTTTCTTT
TRBJ2-7,TRBD1,TRBV16,few,15,CASTDSTGAKNEQYF,TGTGCCAGCACCGATTCGACAGGGGCTAAAAACGAGCAGTACTTC
TRBJ1-1,-,TRBV29-1,many,11,CSVLTNTEAFF,TGCAGCGTACTTACAAACACTGAAGCTTTCTTT
TRBJ2-1,-,TRBV24-1,many,10,CASPTELEFF,TGTGCCAGCCCGACAGAATTAGAGTTCTTC
TRBJ1-2,-,TRBV6-1,many,11,CASSAIYGYTF,TGTGCCAGCAGTGCCATTTATGGCTACACCTTC
TRBJ1-1,-,TRBV20-1,many,12,CSAWWGNTEAFF,TGCAGTGCCTGGTGGGGGAACACTGAAGCTTTCTTT
TRBJ2-1,-,TRBV4-2,-,13,CASSLPGENEQFF,TGTGCCAGCAGCCTACCAGGGGAAAATGAGCAGTTCTTC
TRBJ1-5,TRBD1,TRBV27,few,15,CASSSGTVMNQPQHF,TGTGCCAGCAGTTCGGGGACAGTCATGAATCAGCCCCAGCATTTT
TRBJ2-5,-,TRBV11-3,-,13,CASSFRGEETQYF,TGTGCCAGCAGCTTTAGAGGGGAAGAGACCCAGTACTTC
TRBJ2-4,-,TRBV29-1,few,12,CSVVSLKNIQYF,TGCAGCGTTGTGAGCCTCAAAAACATTCAGTACTTC
TRBJ2-5,TRBD2,TRBV11-2,-,16,CASSSLAGGPAETQYF,TGTGCCAGCAGCTCCCTGGCGGGAGGGCCCGCGGAGACCCAGTACTTC